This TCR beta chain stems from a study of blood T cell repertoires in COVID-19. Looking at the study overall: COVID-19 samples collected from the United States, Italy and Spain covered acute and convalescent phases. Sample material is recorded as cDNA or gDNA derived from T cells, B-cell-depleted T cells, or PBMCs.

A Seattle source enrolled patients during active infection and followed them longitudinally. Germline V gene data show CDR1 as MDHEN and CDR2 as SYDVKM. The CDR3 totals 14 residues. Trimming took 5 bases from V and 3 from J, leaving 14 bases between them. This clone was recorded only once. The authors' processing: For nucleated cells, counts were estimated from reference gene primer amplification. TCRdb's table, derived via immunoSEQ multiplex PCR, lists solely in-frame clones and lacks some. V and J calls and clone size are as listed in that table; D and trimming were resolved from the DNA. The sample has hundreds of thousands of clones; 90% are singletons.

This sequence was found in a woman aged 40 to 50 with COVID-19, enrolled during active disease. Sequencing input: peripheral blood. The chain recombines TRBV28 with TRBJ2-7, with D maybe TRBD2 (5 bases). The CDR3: CASSAPGVNYEQYF. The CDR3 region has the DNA TGTGCCAGCAGTGCCCCCGGGGTTAACTACGAGCAGTACTTC.